A selection of T cell receptor beta chains follows, all from one sample in a study of cytomegalovirus exposure and HLA in healthy donors. Profiling relied on immunoSEQ multiplex PCR, and the TCRdb table lists in-frame clones only, not all of them. The sample lists some 99,000 clones; roughly 76% were seen once. Sample: PBMCs. All receptors derive from a man in his forties in good health and CMV-seronegative. CDR3s include the opening cysteine and the closing phenylalanine or tryptophan. D genes are given only for firm matches. Some rows have no size entry. The others give once, few or many, or a class for an expanded clone.

len	d_gene	abundance	v_gene	j_gene	CDR3nt	CDR3aa
21	.	.	TRBV21-1	TRBJ1-5	TGTGCCAGCAGCAAAGGGGGATTGGGACAGAAAATCCCGGGGTGCAATCAGCCCCAGCATTTT	CASSKGGLGQKIPGCNQPQHF
13	.	few	TRBV7-9	TRBJ2-7	TGTTCCAGCAGCTTTATGTCGGGGGACGAGCAGTACTTC	CSSSFMSGDEQYF
15	TRBD1	.	TRBV19	TRBJ1-5	TGTGCCAGTAGTACCGCCGGGACAGGGATTTTGCCCCAGCATTTT	CASSTAGTGILPQHF
15	.	.	TRBV7-8	TRBJ2-6	TGTGCCAGCAGCTTACTAAGCTCTGGGGCCAACGTCCTGACTTTC	CASSLLSSGANVLTF
13	.	.	TRBV5-4	TRBJ2-2	TGTGCCAGCAGCCAGACAGGTTTCGGGGAGCTGTTTTTT	CASSQTGFGELFF
14	TRBD1	.	TRBV5-4	TRBJ1-4	TGTGCCAGCAGCCGAGACAGGGGCGCTGAAAAACTGTTTTTT	CASSRDRGAEKLFF
17	TRBD2	once	TRBV7-9	TRBJ2-3	TGTGCCAGCAGCGATGGGCGAGCGGGGGGGGTCACAGATACGCAGTATTTT	CASSDGRAGGVTDTQYF
13	TRBD2	.	TRBV5-6	TRBJ2-7	TGTGCCAGCGGATTAGCGGGGGAATACGAGCAGTACTTC	CASGLAGEYEQYF
10	.	.	TRBV19	TRBJ2-2	TGTGCCAGCCCGGGCGGGGAGCTGTTTTTT	CASPGGELFF
13	.	.	TRBV7-9	TRBJ2-1	TGTGCCAGCAGCCCGACCCGACTAGGCGAGCAGTTCTTC	CASSPTRLGEQFF
15	TRBD1	.	TRBV9	TRBJ1-2	TGTGCCAGCAGCGCCAGACAGGGGGATGACTATGGCTACACCTTC	CASSARQGDDYGYTF
15	TRBD1	.	TRBV5-6	TRBJ2-7	TGTGCCAGCAGCTCCGACAGGGGGAATTCCTACGAGCAGTACTTC	CASSSDRGNSYEQYF
16	.	.	TRBV28	TRBJ2-1	TGTGCCAGCAGTTTATCCGGGGGAGCCTCCTACAATGAGCAGTTCTTC	CASSLSGGASYNEQFF
13	.	.	TRBV5-1	TRBJ2-3	TGCGCCAGCAGCCCCGAGGGCGGGGGCACGCAGTATTTT	CASSPEGGGTQYF
13	.	.	TRBV19	TRBJ1-5	TGTGCCAGTACCACGCTAGTCAATCAGCCCCAGCATTTT	CASTTLVNQPQHF
18	TRBD2	few	TRBV4-3	TRBJ2-3	TGCGCCAGCAGCCAATTTGTGAGACTAGCGGGGGGCCCGAATACGCAGTATTTT	CASSQFVRLAGGPNTQYF
16	TRBD1	.	TRBV4-3	TRBJ1-2	TGCGCCAGCAGCCAAGGTGCTGCGCAGGGGGTAGATGGCTACACCTTC	CASSQGAAQGVDGYTF